Below, 29 T cell receptor beta chains from the same sample are listed, as sequenced in a study of T cell responses to AZD1222 COVID-19 vaccine. Generated by immunoSEQ multiplex PCR, the TCRdb table keeps only in-frame clones and is missing some. The sample comprises 150,000 or so clones, more than 80% of which are singletons, and around 0.9% rests with the top ten. The sample was peripheral blood, taken on day 0 of MenACWY control vaccination. These TCRs come from an adult in good health.

The rearrangement uses TRBV10-2 and TRBJ2-7; 11 bases line up with TRBD1. Germline CDR1 is WSHSY and CDR2 is SAAADI. The CDR3 sequence is 16 residues long. With V trimmed by 3 bases and J by 4 bases, 8 bases remained unmatched. The CDR3 reads CASSERRDRGFYEQYF. CDR3 bases: TGCGCCAGCAGTGAAAGAAGGGACAGGGGGTTTTACGAGCAGTACTTC.

The chain is built from TRBV2 and TRBJ2-2; 7 nucleotides match TRBD1. CDR3 size: 14 residues. CDR1 and CDR2 from the germline V gene are SNHLY and FYNNEI. J gave up 1 base and V 9 bases, and 5 bases lay outside the gene matches. The CDR3 protein is CASKPGGNTGELFF. In DNA, the CDR3 is TGTGCCAGTAAACCAGGGGGGAACACCGGGGAGCTGTTTTTT.

The rearrangement joins TRBV2 to TRBJ2-7; 7 nucleotides match TRBD2. V gave up 2 bases and J gave up 6 bases; unmatched junction bases: 10. The CDR3 spans 15 residues. CDR1 is SNHLY, CDR2 FYNNEI, per germline. This CDR3 is CASSEWAGVRPEQYF. The CDR3 coding sequence is TGTGCCAGCAGTGAATGGGCGGGAGTTCGCCCCGAGCAGTACTTC.

This clone was seen a single time. The chain recombines TRBV6-5 with TRBJ2-1, with TRBD2 identical over 12 bases. V lost 4 bases and J lost 5; bases outside the gene matches: 6. The CDR3 has 16 residues. Germline V gives CDR1 MNHEY, CDR2 SVGAGI. The DNA of the CDR3 is TGTGCCAGCAGTTCCCTAGCGGGAGGGCCGAACAATGAGCAGTTCTTC. Protein product: CASSSLAGGPNNEQFF.

CDR3 amino acids: CASNRGSTDTQYF. The DNA for the CDR3 is TGTGCCAGCAACCGCGGGAGCACAGATACGCAGTATTTT. This chain connects TRBV11-2 to TRBJ2-3, with TRBD2 as a possible D gene (5 bases). The V end lost 7 bases, the J end lost 0 bases, and 8 bases lay between the germline ends. Germline lookup yields CDR1 SGHAT and CDR2 FQNNGV. The CDR3 spans 13 residues.

The chain couples TRBV5-8 to TRBJ2-1, with D uncertain. The germline gives CDR1 SGHTS, CDR2 YDEGEE. CDR3 length: 13 amino acids. Trimming removed 0 bases from V and 9 bases from J, with 10 bases in between. The chain's CDR3 is CASSLEGRAEQFF. The CDR3 DNA reads TGTGCCAGCAGCTTGGAAGGTAGGGCTGAGCAGTTCTTC.

The chain has TRBV6-4 and TRBJ2-3, with 8 bases aligning to TRBD2. The CDR3 has 17 residues. The germline V gene encodes CDR1 MRHNA and CDR2 SNTAGT. V lost 4 bases to trimming and J lost 5 bases; unmatched junction nucleotides: 14. The CDR3 here is CASSAYAASGLKDTQYF. The CDR3 DNA reads as TGTGCCAGCAGTGCTTACGCGGCTAGCGGGTTGAAAGATACGCAGTATTTT.

The chain is built from TRBV5-5 and TRBJ1-4; 7 nucleotides align to TRBD1. The junction had 8 bases not matched to a gene; V was cut back by 4 bases and J by 5 bases. Germline CDR1 SGHKS, CDR2 YYEKEE (reference sequence). CDR3 size: 15 residues. CDR3 amino acids: CASSLGQVENEKLFF. The CDR3 bases are TGTGCCAGCAGCCTCGGACAGGTCGAGAATGAAAAACTGTTTTTT.

V is TRBV24-1 and J is TRBJ1-3; D gene uncertain. There are 15 residues in the CDR3. Trimming left V 6 bases short and J 0 bases short, with 11 bases between. Germline CDR1 and CDR2: KGHDR and SFDVKD. CDR3 sequence (DNA): TGTGCCACCAGTTCGGGTATTAACTCTGGAAACACCATATATTTT. This sequence encodes CATSSGINSGNTIYF.

This clone was seen a handful of times. The V gene is TRBV9, the J gene TRBJ2-3; 10 nucleotides line up with TRBD1. V lost 4 bases and J lost 5; bases outside the gene matches: 13. Germline assignment: CDR1 SGDLS and CDR2 YYNGEE. The CDR3 consists of 17 residues. The CDR3 nucleotides are TGTGCCAGCAGCACCACCGGGACAGGGGCCCGGGGAGATACGCAGTATTTT. This encodes CASSTTGTGARGDTQYF.

V and J are TRBV5-1 and TRBJ2-1; D might be TRBD2 (6 bases). V lost 5 bases and J 5 bases, leaving 11 bases between the germline ends. This CDR3 comprises 13 residues. Germline V gives CDR1 SGHRS, CDR2 YFSETQ. The CDR3 protein is CASSSGLHNEQFF. In DNA, the CDR3 is TGCGCCAGCAGTTCGGGACTGCACAATGAGCAGTTCTTC.

This clone has a single count. Other nucleotide sequences from this sample produce the same CDR3. This chain links TRBV6-5 with TRBJ1-6, with TRBD1 identical over 7 bases. The CDR3 spans 14 residues. Losses at the gene ends were 5 bases for V and 5 bases for J; bases not matched to a gene: 3. Germline V CDR1 and CDR2: MNHEY, SVGAGI. Here the CDR3 DNA reads TGTGCCAGCAGTCGACAGGGCGATAATTCACCCCTCCACTTT. This codes for CASSRQGDNSPLHF.

The chain joins TRBV5-5 to TRBJ1-4; D is unresolved. From germline, CDR1 is SGHKS and CDR2 YYEKEE (reference sequence). This CDR3 comprises 16 residues. Deletions cut 0 bases from V and 4 bases from J, with 13 bases between. This CDR3 reads CASSLASRRDNEKLFF. CDR3 sequence (DNA): TGTGCCAGCAGCTTGGCCAGCAGGCGGGATAATGAAAAACTGTTTTTT.

The rearrangement links TRBV5-1 to TRBJ1-1; D unclear. Germline values: CDR1 SGHRS, CDR2 YFSETQ. V dropped 0 bases and J dropped 5 bases, with 11 bases sitting between them. The CDR3 length is 14 residues. The CDR3 sequence: CASSLEGRWTEAFF. CDR3 sequence (DNA): TGCGCCAGCAGCTTGGAAGGACGGTGGACTGAAGCTTTCTTT.

The J gene is TRBJ2-2, the V gene TRBV19; D is unresolved. The V gene lost 2 bases and the J gene lost 5 bases, with 9 bases spanning the gap. The CDR3 runs 14 residues. The germline gives CDR1 LNHDA, CDR2 SQIVND (reference sequence). This CDR3 reads CASSIIWGTGELFF. The CDR3 nucleotides read TGTGCCAGTAGTATAATCTGGGGAACCGGGGAGCTGTTTTTT.

The chain links TRBV5-1 to TRBJ2-5; D is undetermined. Germline V gene lookup returns CDR1 SGHRS and CDR2 YFSETQ. V was trimmed by 4 bases and J by 2 bases, leaving 6 bases between them. The CDR3 covers 12 residues. The chain's CDR3 is CASSTSQETQYF. The CDR3, as DNA: TGCGCCAGCAGCACCAGTCAAGAGACCCAGTACTTC.

This chain links TRBV4-2 with TRBJ2-5, with 7 bases identical to TRBD1. Germline V lookup: CDR1 LGHNA, CDR2 YNFKEQ. With V trimmed by 3 bases and J by 4 bases, 11 bases remained unmatched. This CDR3 is 16 amino acids long. CDR3 nucleotide sequence: TGTGCCAGCAGCCAGGATCGTCGACAGGGTGGAGAGACCCAGTACTTC. It specifies CASSQDRRQGGETQYF.

V and J are TRBV5-4 and TRBJ2-2; no definite D call. There are 14 residues in the CDR3. The V end was cut by 4 bases, the J end by 1 base, with 8 bases between. Germline V lookup: CDR1 SGHNT, CDR2 YYREEE (reference sequence). CDR3 nucleotides: TGTGCCAGCAGCAACCGACGGAACACCGGGGAGCTGTTTTTT. Its protein is CASSNRRNTGELFF. Full variable domain (remainder filled in from reference TRBV5-4 and TRBJ2-2): ETGVTQSPTHLIKTRGQQVTLRCSSQSGHNTVSWYQQALGQGPQFIFQYYREEENGRGNFPPRFSGLQFPNYSSELNVNALELDDSALYLCASSNRRNTGELFFGEGSRLTVL.

The chain couples TRBV4-2 to TRBJ1-5, with TRBD1 matching 9 bases. V trimming: 1 base; J trimming: 4 bases; junction bases outside the gene matches: 2. This CDR3 is 15 amino acids long. CDR1 is LGHNA and CDR2 is YNFKEQ in the germline V gene. The CDR3 sequence is CASSQVGQGNQPQHF. CDR3 bases: TGTGCCAGCAGCCAAGTAGGACAGGGGAATCAGCCCCAGCATTTT.

The rearrangement joins TRBV7-9 to TRBJ1-2, with 7 bases fitting TRBD1. Germline-derived CDR1 and CDR2 are SEHNR and FQNEAQ (reference sequence). V was pared by 5 bases and J by 3 bases, with 6 bases of the junction left unmatched. The CDR3 extends over 14 amino acids. The CDR3 DNA is TGTGCCAGCAGCCTACAGGGGAGCGACTATGGCTACACCTTC. This codes for CASSLQGSDYGYTF. Full variable domain (outside the CDR3, taken from reference TRBV7-9 and TRBJ1-2): DTGVSQNPRHKITKRGQNVTFRCDPISEHNRLYWYRQTLGQGPEFLTYFQNEAQLEKSRLLSDRFSAERPKGSFSTLEIQRTEQGDSAMYLCASSLQGSDYGYTFGSGTRLTVV.

The V call is TRBV19, the J call TRBJ2-1; 9 positions agree with TRBD2. CDR1 is LNHDA, CDR2 SQIVND, per germline (reference sequence). There are 17 residues in the CDR3. Trimming at V came to 5 bases and at J to 8 bases, leaving 16 bases not matched to a gene. The CDR3 here is CASSLRLAAYPIDEQFF. CDR3 nucleotides: TGTGCCAGTAGTTTACGACTAGCGGCATACCCCATAGATGAGCAGTTCTTC.

The chain links TRBV12-3 or TRBV12-4 to TRBJ2-3; D ambiguous. The V and J ends lost 7 bases and 6 bases respectively, with 14 bases between them. The CDR3 is 13 amino acids. In nucleotides, the CDR3 is TGTGCCAGCATTCGCAGAGGTACCGATACGCAGTATTTT. Its protein product is CASIRRGTDTQYF.

The chain is built from TRBV19 and TRBJ2-7; 7 nucleotides agree with TRBD1. Germline CDR1 is LNHDA and CDR2 is SQIVND (reference sequence). The ends lost 3 bases at V and 1 base at J; junction bases unmatched: 6. The CDR3 is 15 amino acids. CDR3 residues: CASSIGQVPSYEQYF. The CDR3 DNA follows: TGTGCCAGTAGTATCGGACAGGTCCCTTCCTACGAGCAGTACTTC.

The count of this clone is one. The chain is built from TRBV2 and TRBJ1-5; D is unclear. Germline CDR1 and CDR2: SNHLY and FYNNEI. CDR3 length equals 13 residues. V lost 6 bases and J lost 0, with 6 bases in between. The CDR3 loop reads CASRRNSNQPQHF. As DNA, the CDR3 is TGTGCCAGCAGGCGCAATAGCAATCAGCCCCAGCATTTT.

The J gene is TRBJ1-2, the V gene TRBV20-1; D is unresolved. Trimming left V 1 base short and J 2 bases short, with 2 bases between. Per the germline V gene, CDR1 is DFQATT and CDR2 is SNEGSKA (reference sequence). The CDR3 length is 11 residues. For the CDR3, the DNA is TGCAGTGCTAGAGCCAACTATGGCTACACCTTC. Amino acids: CSARANYGYTF.

V gene TRBV19 combines with J gene TRBJ1-1, with D unclear. The CDR3 loop spans 13 amino acids. Trimming removed 5 bases from V and 10 bases from J, with 17 bases in between. Germline CDR1 is LNHDA and CDR2 is SQIVND (reference sequence). The CDR3 sequence is CASSSLSPPRAFF. DNA of the CDR3: TGTGCCAGTAGTTCCTTGTCTCCGCCCCGAGCTTTCTTT.

The chain combines TRBV3-1 (or the pseudogene TRBV3-2) with TRBJ1-1; maybe TRBD1 (6 bases). The V end was cut by 0 bases, the J end by 0 bases, with 14 bases between. Looked up from germline, CDR1 is LGHDT and CDR2 is YNNKEL (reference sequence). The CDR3 loop spans 17 amino acids. CDR3 sequence reads: CASSQDWLGGLNTEAFF. CDR3 sequence (DNA): TGTGCCAGCAGCCAAGATTGGTTAGGGGGTTTGAACACTGAAGCTTTCTTT.

The genes are TRBV27 and TRBJ1-5; 7 nucleotides align to TRBD1. This CDR3 has 17 amino acids. CDR1 MNHEY and CDR2 SMNVEV come from the germline V gene (reference sequence). V gave up 0 bases and J gave up 3 bases; unmatched junction bases: 8. The CDR3 sequence is CASSLSASGGSNQPQHF. As DNA, the CDR3 is TGTGCCAGCAGTTTATCGGCGTCAGGGGGGTCCAATCAGCCCCAGCATTTT.

Worth noting for this clone: One end of the junction does not line up with germline, which may come from a read error. The V and J genes are TRBV30 and TRBJ2-1; 9 bases agree with TRBD1. The CDR3 consists of 15 residues. CDR1 is GTSNPN and CDR2 is SVGIG in the germline V gene (reference sequence). The CDR3 DNA reads TGTGCCTGGAGGAAAGGGACAGGGAGCTACGATGAGCAGTTCTTC. It yields the protein CAWRKGTGSYDEQFF.